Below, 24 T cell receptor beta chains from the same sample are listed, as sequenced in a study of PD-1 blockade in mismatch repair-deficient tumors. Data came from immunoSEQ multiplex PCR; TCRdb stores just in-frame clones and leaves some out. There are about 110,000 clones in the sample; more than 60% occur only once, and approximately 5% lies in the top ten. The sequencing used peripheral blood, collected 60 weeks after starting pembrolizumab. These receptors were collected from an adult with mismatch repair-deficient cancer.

The CDR3 here is CASSAGTAPNEQYF. As DNA, the CDR3 is TGTGCCAGCAGCGCCGGGACCGCCCCCAACGAGCAGTACTTC. The chain employs TRBV7-3 and TRBJ2-7, with D perhaps given as TRBD1 or TRBD2 (5 bases each). CDR3 length: 14 amino acids. The V end lost 5 bases, the J end lost 5 bases, and 16 bases lay between the germline ends. Germline CDR1 SGHTA, CDR2 FQGTGA.

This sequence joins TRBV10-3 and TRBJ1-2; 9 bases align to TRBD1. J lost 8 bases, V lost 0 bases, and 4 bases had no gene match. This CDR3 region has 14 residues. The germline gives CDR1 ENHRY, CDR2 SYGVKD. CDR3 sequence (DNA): TGTGCCATCAGTGAGTCACGGACAGGGGTCGGCTACACCTTC. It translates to CAISESRTGVGYTF.

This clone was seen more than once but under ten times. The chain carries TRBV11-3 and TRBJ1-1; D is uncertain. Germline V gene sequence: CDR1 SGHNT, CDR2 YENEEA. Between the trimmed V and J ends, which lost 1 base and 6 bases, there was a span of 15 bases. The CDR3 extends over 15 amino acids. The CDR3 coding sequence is TGTGCCAGCAGCTTAGGTCTTATCTTTGGCTCTGAAGCTTTCTTT. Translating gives CASSLGLIFGSEAFF.

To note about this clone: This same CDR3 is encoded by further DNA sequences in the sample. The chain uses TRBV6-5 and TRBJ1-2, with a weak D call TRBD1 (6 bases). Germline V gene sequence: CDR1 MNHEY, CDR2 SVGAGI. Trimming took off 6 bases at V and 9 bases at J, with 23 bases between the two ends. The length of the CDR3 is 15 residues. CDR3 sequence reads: CASSPGGGGTLSYTF. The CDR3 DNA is TGTGCCAGCAGCCCCGGTGGCGGGGGCACCCTAAGCTACACCTTC.

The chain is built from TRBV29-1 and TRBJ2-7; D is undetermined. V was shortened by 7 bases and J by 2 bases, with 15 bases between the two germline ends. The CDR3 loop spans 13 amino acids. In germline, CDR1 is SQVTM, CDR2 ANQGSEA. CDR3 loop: CSAELGETYEQYF. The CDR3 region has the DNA TGCAGCGCCGAACTTGGGGAAACCTACGAGCAGTACTTC.

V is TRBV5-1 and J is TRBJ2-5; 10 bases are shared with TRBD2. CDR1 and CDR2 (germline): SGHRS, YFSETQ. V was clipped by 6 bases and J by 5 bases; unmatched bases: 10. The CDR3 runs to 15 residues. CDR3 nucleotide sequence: TGCGCCAGCACGCTCGGGACTAGCGAAGTGGAGACCCAGTACTTC. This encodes CASTLGTSEVETQYF. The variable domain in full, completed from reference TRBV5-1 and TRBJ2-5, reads KAGVTQTPRYLIKTRGQQVTLSCSPISGHRSVSWYQQTPGQGLQFLFEYFSETQRNKGNFPGRFSGRQFSNSRSEMNVSTLELGDSALYLCASTLGTSEVETQYFGPGTRLLVL.

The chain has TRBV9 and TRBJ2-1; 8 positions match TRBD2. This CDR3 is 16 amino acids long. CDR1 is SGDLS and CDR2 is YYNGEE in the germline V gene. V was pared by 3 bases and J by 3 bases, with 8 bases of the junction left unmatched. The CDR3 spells CASSATGGRYYNEQFF. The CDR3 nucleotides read TGTGCCAGCAGCGCGACGGGAGGGCGGTACTACAATGAGCAGTTCTTC.

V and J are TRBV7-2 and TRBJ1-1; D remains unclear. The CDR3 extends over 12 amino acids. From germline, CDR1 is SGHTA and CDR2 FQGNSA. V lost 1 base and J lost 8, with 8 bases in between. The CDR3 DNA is TGTGCCAGCAGCTTAGGGTCACAGGAAGCTTTCTTT. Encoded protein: CASSLGSQEAFF. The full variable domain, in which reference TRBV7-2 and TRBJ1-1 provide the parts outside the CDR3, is GAGVSQSPSNKVTEKGKDVELRCDPISGHTALYWYRQSLGQGLEFLIYFQGNSAPDKSGLPSDRFSAERTGGSVSTLTIQRTQQEDSAVYLCASSLGSQEAFFGQGTRLTVV.

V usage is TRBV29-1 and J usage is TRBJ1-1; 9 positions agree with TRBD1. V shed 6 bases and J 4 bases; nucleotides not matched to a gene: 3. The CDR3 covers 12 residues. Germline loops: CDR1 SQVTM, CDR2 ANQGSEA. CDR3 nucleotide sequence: TGCAGCGTAGGGACAGGGAGCACTGAAGCTTTCTTT. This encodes CSVGTGSTEAFF.

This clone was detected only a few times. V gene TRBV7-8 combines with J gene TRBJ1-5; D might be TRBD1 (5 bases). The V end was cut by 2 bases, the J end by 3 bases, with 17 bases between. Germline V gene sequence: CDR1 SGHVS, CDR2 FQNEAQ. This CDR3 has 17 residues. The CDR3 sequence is CASSLRGLGAINQPQHF. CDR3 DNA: TGTGCCAGCAGCTTAAGGGGTCTTGGGGCAATCAATCAGCCCCAGCATTTT.

The CDR3 DNA follows: TGTGCCAGCAGCTACACGAGGGCAAAAGGTTCCGAGCAGTACTTC. Translating it yields CASSYTRAKGSEQYF. V is TRBV7-9 and J is TRBJ2-7, with D possibly matching TRBD2 (5 bases). CDR3 length: 15 residues. CDR1 and CDR2 (germline): SEHNR, FQNEAQ (reference sequence). With 4 bases removed from V and 6 bases from J, the gap between germline ends came to 19 bases. The full variable domain, in which reference TRBV7-9 and TRBJ2-7 provide the parts outside the CDR3, is DTGVSQNPRHKITKRGQNVTFRCDPISEHNRLYWYRQTLGQGPEFLTYFQNEAQLEKSRLLSDRFSAERPKGSFSTLEIQRTEQGDSAMYLCASSYTRAKGSEQYFGPGTRLTVT.

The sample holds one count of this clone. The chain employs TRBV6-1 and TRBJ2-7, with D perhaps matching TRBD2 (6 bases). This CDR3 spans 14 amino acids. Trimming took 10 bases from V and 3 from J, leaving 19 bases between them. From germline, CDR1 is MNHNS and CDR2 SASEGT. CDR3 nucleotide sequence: TGTGCCACCATGGTTCCGGGGGTTGTCTACGAGCAGTACTTC. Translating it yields CATMVPGVVYEQYF.

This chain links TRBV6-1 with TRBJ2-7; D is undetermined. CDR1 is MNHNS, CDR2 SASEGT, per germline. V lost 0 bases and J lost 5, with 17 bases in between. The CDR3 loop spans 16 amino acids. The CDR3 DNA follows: TGTGCCAGCAGTGAAGCCCGGGCCCAGCTCCTTGACGAGCAGTACTTC. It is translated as CASSEARAQLLDEQYF.

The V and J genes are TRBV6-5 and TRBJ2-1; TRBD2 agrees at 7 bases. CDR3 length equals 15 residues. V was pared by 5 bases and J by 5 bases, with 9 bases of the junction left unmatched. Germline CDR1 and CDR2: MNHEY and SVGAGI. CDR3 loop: CASSPNSGTNNEQFF. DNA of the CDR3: TGTGCCAGCAGTCCGAACAGCGGGACCAACAATGAGCAGTTCTTC.

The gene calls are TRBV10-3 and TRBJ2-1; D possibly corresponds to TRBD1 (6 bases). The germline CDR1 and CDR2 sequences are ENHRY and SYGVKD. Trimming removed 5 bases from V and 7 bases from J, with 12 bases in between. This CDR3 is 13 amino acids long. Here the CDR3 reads CAISSQGWNEQFF. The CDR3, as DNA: TGTGCCATCAGTTCTCAGGGGTGGAATGAGCAGTTCTTC.

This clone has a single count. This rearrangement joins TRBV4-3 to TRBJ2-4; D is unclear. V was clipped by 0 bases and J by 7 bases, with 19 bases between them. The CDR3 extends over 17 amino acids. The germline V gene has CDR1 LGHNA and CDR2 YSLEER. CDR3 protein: CASSQDSSLGISNIQYF. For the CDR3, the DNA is TGCGCCAGCAGCCAAGATTCCTCCTTGGGGATCTCGAACATTCAGTACTTC.

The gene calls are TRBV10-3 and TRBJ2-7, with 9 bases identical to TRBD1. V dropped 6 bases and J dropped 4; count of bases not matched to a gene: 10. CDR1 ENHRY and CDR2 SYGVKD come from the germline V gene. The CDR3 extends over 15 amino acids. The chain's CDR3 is CAIRDDRGIFYEQYF. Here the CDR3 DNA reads TGTGCCATCAGGGACGACAGGGGGATCTTTTACGAGCAGTACTTC.

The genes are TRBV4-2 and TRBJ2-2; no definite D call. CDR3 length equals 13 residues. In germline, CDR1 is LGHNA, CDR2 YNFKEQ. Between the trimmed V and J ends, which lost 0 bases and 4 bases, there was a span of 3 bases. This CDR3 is CASSQDSTGELFF. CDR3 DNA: TGTGCCAGCAGCCAAGACAGCACCGGGGAGCTGTTTTTT.

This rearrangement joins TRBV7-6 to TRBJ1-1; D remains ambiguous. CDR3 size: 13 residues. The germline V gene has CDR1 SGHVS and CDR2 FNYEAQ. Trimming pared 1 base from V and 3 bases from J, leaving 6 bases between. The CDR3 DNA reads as TGTGCCAGCAGCTTAGACAGCCACACTGAAGCTTTCTTT. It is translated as CASSLDSHTEAFF.

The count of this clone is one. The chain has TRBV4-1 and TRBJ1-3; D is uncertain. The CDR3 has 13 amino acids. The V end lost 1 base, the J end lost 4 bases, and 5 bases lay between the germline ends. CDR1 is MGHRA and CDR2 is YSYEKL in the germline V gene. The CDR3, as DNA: TGCGCCAGCAGCCAAGGGGTAGGAAACACCATATATTTT. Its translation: CASSQGVGNTIYF.

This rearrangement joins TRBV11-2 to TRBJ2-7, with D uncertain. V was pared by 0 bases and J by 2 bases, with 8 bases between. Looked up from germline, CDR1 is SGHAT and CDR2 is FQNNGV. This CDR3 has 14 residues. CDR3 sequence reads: CASSLDPVPYEQYF. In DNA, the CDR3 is TGTGCCAGCAGCTTAGATCCGGTCCCCTACGAGCAGTACTTC.

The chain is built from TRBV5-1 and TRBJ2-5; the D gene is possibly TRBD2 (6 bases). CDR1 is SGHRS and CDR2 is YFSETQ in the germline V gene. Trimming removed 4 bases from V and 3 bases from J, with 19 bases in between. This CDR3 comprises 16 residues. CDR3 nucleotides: TGCGCCAGCAGCACCCTTGGGACTGCCATCGAAGAGACCCAGTACTTC. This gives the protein CASSTLGTAIEETQYF.

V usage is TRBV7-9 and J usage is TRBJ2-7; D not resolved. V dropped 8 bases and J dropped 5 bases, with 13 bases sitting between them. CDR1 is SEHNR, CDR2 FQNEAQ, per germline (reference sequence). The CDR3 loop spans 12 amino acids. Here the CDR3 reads CASGPAVHEQYF. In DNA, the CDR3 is TGTGCCAGCGGGCCCGCTGTCCACGAGCAGTACTTC. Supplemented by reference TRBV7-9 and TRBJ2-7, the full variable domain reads DTGVSQNPRHKITKRGQNVTFRCDPISEHNRLYWYRQTLGQGPEFLTYFQNEAQLEKSRLLSDRFSAERPKGSFSTLEIQRTEQGDSAMYLCASGPAVHEQYFGPGTRLTVT.

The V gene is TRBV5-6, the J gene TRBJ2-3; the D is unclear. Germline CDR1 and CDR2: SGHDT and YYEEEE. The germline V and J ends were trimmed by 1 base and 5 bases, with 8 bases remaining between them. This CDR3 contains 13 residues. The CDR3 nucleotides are TGTGCCAGCAGCTTGAAAGGAATAGATACGCAGTATTTT. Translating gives CASSLKGIDTQYF.